The 14 T cell receptor beta chains below all came from one sample that was sequenced in a study of cytomegalovirus exposure and HLA in healthy donors. Primers: 60 Vbeta forward and 13 Jbeta reverse. The assay was immunoSEQ multiplex PCR, and TCRdb's table has in-frame clones only and misses some. This table has about 120,000 clones, 74% appearing once. The sample consisted of PBMCs. Source of these receptors: a human donor in good health.

This clone was found once. The chain is built from TRBV6-1 and TRBJ1-2; the match to TRBD1 covers 7 bases. In germline, CDR1 is MNHNS, CDR2 SASEGT. The CDR3 loop spans 13 amino acids. V shed 11 bases and J 4 bases; nucleotides not matched to a gene: 10. CDR3 coding DNA: TGTGCCGGAACCCGGGACAGCGTCTATGGCTACACCTTC. Translated, it gives CAGTRDSVYGYTF.

The chain couples TRBV18 to TRBJ2-5; D is possibly TRBD1 (5 bases). The CDR3 consists of 13 residues. Germline values: CDR1 KGHSH, CDR2 LQKENI. V was cut by 2 bases and J by 5 bases, with 9 bases left in between. CDR3 in amino acids: CASSPKQGETQYF. In nucleotides, the CDR3 is TGTGCCAGCTCACCAAAGCAGGGCGAGACCCAGTACTTC.

V is TRBV11-3 and J is TRBJ2-3; 7 nucleotides match TRBD1. Germline CDR1 SGHNT, CDR2 YENEEA. V lost 0 bases to trimming and J lost 3 bases; unmatched junction nucleotides: 9. This CDR3 is 17 amino acids long. For the CDR3, the DNA is TGTGCCAGCAGCTTAGAATTCAGGGGGATTGGAACAGATACGCAGTATTTT. Translating it yields CASSLEFRGIGTDTQYF.

CDR3 in amino acids: CSVGTSQYNEQFF. The CDR3, as DNA: TGCAGCGTTGGGACTAGCCAGTACAATGAGCAGTTCTTC. This sequence joins TRBV29-1 and TRBJ2-1; TRBD2 aligns across 8 bases. V trimming: 4 bases; J trimming: 4 bases; junction bases outside the gene matches: 3. This CDR3 spans 13 amino acids. Germline CDR1 is SQVTM and CDR2 is ANQGSEA.

The rearrangement links TRBV5-6 to TRBJ2-1; 9 bases fit TRBD2. CDR1 and CDR2 from the germline V gene are SGHDT and YYEEEE. The CDR3 contains 13 residues. J gave up 5 bases and V 6 bases, and 3 bases lay outside the gene matches. Here the CDR3 reads CASKREDHNEQFF. CDR3 sequence (DNA): TGTGCCAGCAAGCGGGAGGATCACAATGAGCAGTTCTTC.

The V call is TRBV7-2, the J call TRBJ1-3; 7 bases map to TRBD1. The germline V gene encodes CDR1 SGHTA and CDR2 FQGNSA. Trimming removed 5 bases from V and 2 bases from J; junction bases left unmatched: 6. The CDR3 loop spans 15 amino acids. CDR3 loop: CASSNYTGAGNTIYF. The DNA for the CDR3 is TGTGCCAGCAGCAATTATACAGGGGCTGGAAACACCATATATTTT.

Regarding this clone: Within the sample, other DNA sequences also encode this same CDR3. The chain's CDR3 is CAWSRSGRRYEQYF. The CDR3 bases are TGTGCCTGGAGTAGAAGCGGGAGGCGTTACGAGCAGTACTTC. The chain is built from TRBV30 and TRBJ2-7; 9 nucleotides line up with TRBD2. CDR3 length: 14 amino acids. Germline values: CDR1 GTSNPN, CDR2 SVGIG (reference sequence). The V segment lost 2 bases and the J segment 4 bases; nucleotides outside the gene matches: 6. Together with reference TRBV30 and TRBJ2-7, the CDR3 gives the full variable domain: SQTIHQWPATLVQPVGSPLSLECTVEGTSNPNLYWYRQAAGRGLQLLFYSVGIGQISSEVPQNLSASRPQDRQFILSSKKLLLSDSGFYLCAWSRSGRRYEQYFGPGTRLTVT.

The DNA of the CDR3 is TGTGCCACCAGCTCAAGGGGCCTGAACACTGAAGCTTTCTTT. Amino acid sequence: CATSSRGLNTEAFF. The chain couples TRBV15 to TRBJ1-1, with D possibly being TRBD1 (5 bases). This CDR3 contains 14 residues. The V end lost 5 bases, the J end lost 0 bases, and 10 bases lay between the germline ends. Germline V gene data show CDR1 as LNHNV and CDR2 as YYDKDF (reference sequence).

The V gene is TRBV4-2, the J gene TRBJ1-2; 7 positions match TRBD1. After removal of 2 bases from V and 7 bases from J, the junction contained 10 bases not matched to a gene. Germline V gene sequence: CDR1 LGHNA, CDR2 YNFKEQ. The CDR3 runs to 15 residues. The CDR3 DNA reads as TGTGCCAGCAGCCAAACAGCGACAGGGACCCTTGGCTACACCTTC. This sequence encodes CASSQTATGTLGYTF.

The CDR3 spells CASSVVPHSQGAGYNEQFF. For the CDR3, the DNA is TGTGCCAGCAGCGTAGTCCCCCACTCCCAGGGGGCGGGCTACAATGAGCAGTTCTTC. The V gene is TRBV9, the J gene TRBJ2-1, with TRBD1 identical over 8 bases. V lost 0 bases, J lost 3 bases, and 14 bases stayed unmatched. The germline V gene has CDR1 SGDLS and CDR2 YYNGEE. This CDR3 contains 19 residues.

This CDR3 is CASRAASGNSYEQYF. As DNA, the CDR3 is TGTGCCAGCAGGGCCGCTAGCGGCAACTCCTACGAGCAGTACTTC. The gene calls are TRBV27 and TRBJ2-7, with 7 bases matching TRBD2. After removal of 6 bases from V and 0 bases from J, the junction contained 8 bases not matched to a gene. The germline CDR1 and CDR2 sequences are MNHEY and SMNVEV (reference sequence). The CDR3 runs 15 residues.

The CDR3 reads CASKGTGGLGEQYF. In nucleotides, the CDR3 is TGTGCCAGCAAAGGGACGGGGGGTTTGGGCGAGCAGTACTTC. This rearrangement joins TRBV6-5 to TRBJ2-7, with 7 bases lining up with TRBD2. Germline-derived CDR1 and CDR2 are MNHEY and SVGAGI. This CDR3 is built from 14 residues. V was clipped by 7 bases and J by 6 bases; unmatched bases: 12.

The chain recombines TRBV6-5 with TRBJ1-1, with D unclear. The germline CDR1 and CDR2 sequences are MNHEY and SVGAGI. The CDR3 runs 12 residues. Trimming stripped 5 bases from V and 11 bases from J, with 15 bases between. The CDR3 sequence: CASSLGLGEAFF. CDR3 coding DNA: TGTGCCAGCAGTCTCGGACTTGGGGAGGCTTTCTTT.

V usage is TRBV5-6 and J usage is TRBJ2-1; D not certain. Deletions cut 6 bases from V and 3 bases from J, with 13 bases between. This CDR3 contains 14 residues. In germline, CDR1 is SGHDT, CDR2 YYEEEE. The CDR3 protein is CASKAAAFYNEQFF. CDR3 nucleotide sequence: TGTGCCAGCAAGGCGGCAGCTTTCTACAATGAGCAGTTCTTC.